This T cell receptor (beta chain) was observed in a study of shared clonotypes between healthy human individuals. As concerns this clone: Its antigen is currently unknown.

The CDR3 contains 15 residues. The germline V gene has CDR1 LNHDA and CDR2 SQIVND (reference sequence). Findings and caveats of the study: Large sequencing depth failed to make sorted-subset sequencing complete, rarefaction showed. Investigators collected only blood, and repertoires in tissues likely differ. In contrast to clonotypes shared by all four donors, non-shared clonotypes had lower generation probabilities.

Donors, healthy HIV-negative adults, lacked recent acute infections or vaccinations. Only in-frame clones appear in the TCRdb table, and some are missing; sequencing was by immunoSEQ multiplex PCR. Among almost 750,000 clones listed, around 70% were seen once. What was sequenced was memory CD4+ T cells sorted from blood. As for subset: CD45RA-negative fraction. The clonotype originates from a woman under 40 in good health. The chain recombines TRBV19 with TRBJ2-5, with TRBD1 as a possible D gene (5 bases). Matching the DNA end better, TRBJ2-7 makes the J call doubtful. CDR3: CASSLRQTPSYEQYF. CDR3 bases: TGTGCCAGTAGTCTACGACAGACACCCTCCTACGAGCAGTACTTC.